The 5 T cell receptor beta chains below come from one sample, sequenced in a study of T cell repertoires in cytomegalovirus infection. MiXCR, run by TCRdb on the reads, gives a single entry per CDR3 protein. The sample comprises some 320,000 distinct CDR3 sequences, 29% of which are singletons, and 15% to 25% rests with the top ten. The antigens of these receptors remain unknown. The material sequenced was cultured PBMCs, taken from culture after CMV antigen stimulation. The receptors originated from a human donor in good health (CMV status not recorded). Some clones in this sample may be carry-over from other donors' samples.

This clonotype was detected ten times or more. This chain uses TRBV18 with TRBJ2-5; 13 bases are shared with TRBD2. Germline assignment: CDR1 KGHSH and CDR2 LQKENI. This CDR3 has 17 amino acids. Losses at the gene ends were 0 bases for V and 5 bases for J; bases not matched to a gene: 6. The CDR3 coding sequence is TGTGCCAGCTCACCACCGACTAGCGGGAGGCGGAAGGAGACCCAGTACTTC. It translates to CASSPPTSGRRKETQYF.

V gene TRBV11-1 combines with J gene TRBJ2-5; D unresolved. The length of the CDR3 is 16 residues. Trimming took off 1 base at V and 3 bases at J, with 15 bases between the two ends. Per germline, CDR1 SGHAT and CDR2 FQDESV (reference sequence). CDR3 region: CASSLENRQKEETQYF. The CDR3 DNA reads as TGTGCCAGCAGCTTAGAGAACAGACAAAAGGAAGAGACCCAGTACTTC.

This clonotype was detected a few times. The V call is TRBV11-3, the J call TRBJ1-5; weak D call: TRBD1 (5 bases). Looked up from germline, CDR1 is SGHNT and CDR2 is YENEEA. The V end was cut by 9 bases, the J end by 6 bases, with 9 bases between. The CDR3 loop spans 11 amino acids. This CDR3 is CARKGPQPQHF. For the CDR3, the DNA is TGTGCCAGGAAGGGGCCTCAGCCCCAGCATTTT.

J is TRBJ1-1 and V is TRBV10-3; no clear D gene. This CDR3 is 14 amino acids long. Trimming pared 6 bases from V and 0 bases from J, leaving 11 bases between. From germline, CDR1 is ENHRY and CDR2 SYGVKD. In nucleotides, the CDR3 is TGTGCCATCAGGGGTGAAGGAATGAACACTGAAGCTTTCTTT. It specifies CAIRGEGMNTEAFF.

The chain is built from TRBV7-2 and TRBJ2-1, with D possibly TRBD2 on 5 matching bases. The CDR3 has 14 amino acids. V gave up 9 bases and J gave up 6 bases, with 18 bases separating them. Germline V gene sequence: CDR1 SGHTA, CDR2 FQGNSA. The CDR3 sequence: CASKNDYSSNEQFF. In DNA, the CDR3 is TGTGCCAGTAAAAACGACTATAGCAGCAATGAGCAGTTCTTC.